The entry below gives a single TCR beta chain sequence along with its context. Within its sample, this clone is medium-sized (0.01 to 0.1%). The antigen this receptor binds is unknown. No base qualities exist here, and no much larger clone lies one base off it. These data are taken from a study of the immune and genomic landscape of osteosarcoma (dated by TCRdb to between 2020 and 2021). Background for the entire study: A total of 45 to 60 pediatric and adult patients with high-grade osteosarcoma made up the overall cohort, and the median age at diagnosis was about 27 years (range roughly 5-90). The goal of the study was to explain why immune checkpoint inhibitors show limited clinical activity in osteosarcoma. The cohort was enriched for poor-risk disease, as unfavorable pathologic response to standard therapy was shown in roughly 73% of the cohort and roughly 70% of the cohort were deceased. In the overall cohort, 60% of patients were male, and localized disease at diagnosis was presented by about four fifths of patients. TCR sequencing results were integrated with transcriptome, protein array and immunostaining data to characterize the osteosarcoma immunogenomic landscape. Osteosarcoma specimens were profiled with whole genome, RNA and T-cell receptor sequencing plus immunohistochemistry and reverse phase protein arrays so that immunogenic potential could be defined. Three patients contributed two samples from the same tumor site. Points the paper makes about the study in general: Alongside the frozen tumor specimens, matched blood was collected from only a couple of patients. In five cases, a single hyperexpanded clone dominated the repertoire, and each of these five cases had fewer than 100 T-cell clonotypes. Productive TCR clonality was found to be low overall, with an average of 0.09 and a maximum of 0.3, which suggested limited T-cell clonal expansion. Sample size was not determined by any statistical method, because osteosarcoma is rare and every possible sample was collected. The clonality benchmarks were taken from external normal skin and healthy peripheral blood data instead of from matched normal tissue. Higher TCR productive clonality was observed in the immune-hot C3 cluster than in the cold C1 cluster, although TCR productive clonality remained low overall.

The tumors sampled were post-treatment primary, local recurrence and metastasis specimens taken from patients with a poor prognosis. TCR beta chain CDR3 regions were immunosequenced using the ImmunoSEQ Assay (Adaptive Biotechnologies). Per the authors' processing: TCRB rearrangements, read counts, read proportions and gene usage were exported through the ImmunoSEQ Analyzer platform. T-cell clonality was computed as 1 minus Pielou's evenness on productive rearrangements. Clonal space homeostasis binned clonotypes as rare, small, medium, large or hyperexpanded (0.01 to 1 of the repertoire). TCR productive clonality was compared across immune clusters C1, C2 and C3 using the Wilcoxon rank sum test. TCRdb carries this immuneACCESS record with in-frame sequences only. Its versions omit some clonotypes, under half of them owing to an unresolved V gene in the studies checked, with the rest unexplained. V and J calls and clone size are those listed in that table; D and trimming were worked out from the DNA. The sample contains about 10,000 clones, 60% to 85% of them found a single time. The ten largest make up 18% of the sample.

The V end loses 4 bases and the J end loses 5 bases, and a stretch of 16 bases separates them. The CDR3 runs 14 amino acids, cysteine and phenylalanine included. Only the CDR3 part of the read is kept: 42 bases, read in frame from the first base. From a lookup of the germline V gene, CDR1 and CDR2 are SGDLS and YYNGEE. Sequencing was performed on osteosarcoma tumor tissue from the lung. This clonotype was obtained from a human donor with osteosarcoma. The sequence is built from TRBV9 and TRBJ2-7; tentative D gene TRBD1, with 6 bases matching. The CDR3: CASSPITGRNEQYF. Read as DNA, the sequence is TGTGCCAGCAGCCCTATTACAGGGCGCAACGAGCAGTACTTC. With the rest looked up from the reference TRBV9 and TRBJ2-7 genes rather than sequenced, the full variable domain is DSGVTQTPKHLITATGQRVTLRCSPRSGDLSVYWYQQSLDQGLQFLIQYYNGEERAKGNILERFSAQQFPDLHSELNLSSLELGDSALYFCASSPITGRNEQYFGPGTRLTVT.